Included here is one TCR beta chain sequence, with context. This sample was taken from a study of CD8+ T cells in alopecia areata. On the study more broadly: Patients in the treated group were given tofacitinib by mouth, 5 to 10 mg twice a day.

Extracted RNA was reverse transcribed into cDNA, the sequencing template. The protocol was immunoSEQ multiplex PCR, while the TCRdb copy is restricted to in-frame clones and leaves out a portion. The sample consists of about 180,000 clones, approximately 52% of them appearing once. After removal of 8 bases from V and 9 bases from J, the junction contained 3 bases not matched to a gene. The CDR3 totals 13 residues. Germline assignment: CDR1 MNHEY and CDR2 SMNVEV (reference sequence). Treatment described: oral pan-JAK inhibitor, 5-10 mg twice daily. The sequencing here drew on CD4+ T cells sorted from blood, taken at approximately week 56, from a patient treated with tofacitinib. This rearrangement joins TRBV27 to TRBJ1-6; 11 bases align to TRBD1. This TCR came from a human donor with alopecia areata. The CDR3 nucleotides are TGTGCCAGCTCTGGACAGGGGGCTTCACCCCTCCACTTT. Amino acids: CASSGQGASPLHF.